This T cell receptor beta chain was identified in a study of post-analysis software for immune sequencing data. Every TCR beta cDNA library bore unique molecular identifiers. It was from about 0.94 to 9.7 million T cells that 450,000 to 550,000 cDNA molecules came. TCRdb re-called the PCR reads through MiXCR, storing one row per CDR3 protein. The table has about 160,000 distinct CDR3 sequences, approximately 35% seen once. Remarks on this clonotype: No antigen is known for it. This sequence may be a read error, since a much larger clone differs from it by one base.

Whole-study results and caveats: F measure showed strong co-clustering of same-batch samples. Multiple sclerosis patients showed significantly lower normalized Chao1 diversity than controls did. In patients, roughly 5 TRBV segments were more frequent than in controls, with TRBV5-6, TRBV5-1 and TRBV20-1 among them.

The CDR3 is 14 residues long. In germline, CDR1 is DFQATT, CDR2 SNEGSKA (reference sequence). The TCR originated in a girl aged 5 to 17 with multiple sclerosis. The sequencing used blood, collected after autologous hematopoietic stem cell transplantation. V is TRBV20-1 and J is TRBJ2-5, with D possibly being TRBD2 (8 bases). The J call may be in error: the DNA end matches TRBJ2-7 better. The CDR3 DNA follows: TGCAGTGCTCCGGGGGGGGCAGGGGGTTCCGAGCAGTACTTC. It yields the protein CSAPGGAGGSEQYF.